What follows describes a single T cell receptor beta chain. The record originates from a study of cytomegalovirus exposure and HLA in healthy donors. Trimming took off 4 bases at V and 6 bases at J, with 19 bases between the two ends. From germline, CDR1 is MNHNY and CDR2 SVGAGI (reference sequence). The CDR3 consists of 15 residues. It was with 60 Vbeta and 13 Jbeta primers that the PCR ran. Per the study methods: An analysis that came later counted 77 million or so unique TCR beta chains, around 12 million shared. Produced via immunoSEQ multiplex PCR; TCRdb's table is partial and in-frame only. V, J and clone size derive from that table, while D and trimming were established from the DNA sequence. The repertoire holds roughly 180,000 clones, with 79% as singletons.

This TCR derives from a girl aged 5 to 17 in good health and CMV-seropositive. V usage is TRBV6-6 and J usage is TRBJ2-7; D may be TRBD2 (6 bases). The sequenced material came from PBMCs. CDR3 sequence (DNA): TGTGCCAGCAGTTCCAGCGGGCTGCAGGGACGCGAGCAGTACTTC. This translates into CASSSSGLQGREQYF.